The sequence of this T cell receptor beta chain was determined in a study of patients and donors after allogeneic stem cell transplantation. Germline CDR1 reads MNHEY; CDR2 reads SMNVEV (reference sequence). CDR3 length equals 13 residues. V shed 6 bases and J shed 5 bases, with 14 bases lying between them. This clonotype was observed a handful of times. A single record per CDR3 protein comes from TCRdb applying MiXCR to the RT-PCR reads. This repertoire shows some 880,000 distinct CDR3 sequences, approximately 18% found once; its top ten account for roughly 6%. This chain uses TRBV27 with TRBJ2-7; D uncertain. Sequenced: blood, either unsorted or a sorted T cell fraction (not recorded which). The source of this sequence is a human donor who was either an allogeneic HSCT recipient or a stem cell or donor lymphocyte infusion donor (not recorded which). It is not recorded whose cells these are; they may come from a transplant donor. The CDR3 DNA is TGTGCCAGCAGGTTGTCAGGTACCAACGAGCAGTACTTC. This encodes CASRLSGTNEQYF.